This T cell receptor beta chain was sequenced for a study of vaccination effects on CD4 cells after COVID-19. V shed 2 bases and J shed 7 bases, with 8 bases lying between them. This CDR3 region has 13 residues. The germline V gene encodes CDR1 MNHEY and CDR2 SVGAGI. The assay was immunoSEQ multiplex PCR, and TCRdb's table has in-frame clones only and misses some. The data show fewer than 25,000 clones, with around 69% seen just once and 16% held by the top ten. ViraFEST assay sequencing came after antigen-specific CD4+ T cells were expanded with viral peptide pools. Following 10 days of culture, CD4+ T cells were isolated. It was between March and December 2020 that the person had a SARS-CoV-2 infection confirmed by PCR. Wells each received 2 million to 2.5 million PBMC, cultured with 9 to 10 IU/ml IL-2 and around 9.8 ug/ml peptides. To note about this clone: What it binds is unknown.

This rearrangement joins TRBV6-5 to TRBJ1-4; TRBD1 might be the D (5 bases). This receptor was taken from a human donor who had a prior SARS-CoV-2 infection. The sample in question was CD4+ T cells from PBMCs cultured with SARS-CoV-2 spike peptides, obtained before COVID-19 vaccination. CDR3 coding DNA: TGTGCCAGCAGTTACGAGGGGTCTGAAAAACTGTTTTTT. Translating gives CASSYEGSEKLFF.